The 23 T cell receptor beta chains given below trace back to one sample, sequenced in a study of beta chain features in type 1 diabetes. Study-wide findings and caveats: There was a moderate but significant shortening of TCRB CDR3s in all four CD4+ subsets of Type 1 diabetes patients.

Antigens for these TCRs are unknown. The whole isolated RNA underwent reverse transcription, so sequencing captured expressed TCRB transcripts. Libraries were prepared by immunoSEQ multiplex PCR; TCRdb keeps only in-frame clonotypes and omits some of them. Seen here are roughly 180,000 clones, around 8% observed once, and the top ten hold around 0.94%. Sequencing was performed on central memory CD4+ T cells from blood. These receptor sequences come from a woman in her 40s with type 1 diabetes.

This clone showed up many times. This chain joins TRBV4-2 and TRBJ2-2, with TRBD1 matching 8 bases. Trimming removed 4 bases from V and 8 bases from J; junction bases left unmatched: 9. The CDR3 sequence is 15 residues long. The V gene's germline CDR1 is LGHNA and CDR2 YNFKEQ. CDR3 amino acids: CASSRETGALGELFF. The CDR3 DNA reads as TGTGCCAGCAGCCGGGAGACAGGGGCCCTGGGGGAGCTGTTTTTT.

The chain combines TRBV6-6 with TRBJ2-7; TRBD2 matches 7 bases. V was pared by 0 bases and J by 3 bases, with 5 bases of the junction left unmatched. The CDR3 loop spans 15 amino acids. The V gene's germline CDR1 is MNHNY and CDR2 SVGAGI (reference sequence). The CDR3, as DNA: TGTGCCAGCAGTTACTCGACGGGGGGAAGCTACGAGCAGTACTTC. This translates into CASSYSTGGSYEQYF.

The chain employs TRBV7-6 and TRBJ2-5; 9 nucleotides line up with TRBD2. The CDR3 has 16 amino acids. J gave up 5 bases and V 1 base, and 8 bases lay outside the gene matches. Looked up from germline, CDR1 is SGHVS and CDR2 is FNYEAQ. The CDR3 reads CASSLVTATSGETQYF. The CDR3 DNA sequence: TGTGCCAGCAGCTTAGTGACAGCAACTAGCGGGGAGACCCAGTACTTC.

This clone was observed a handful of times. The CDR3 coding sequence is TGTGCCAGCAGCCGAGACAGGGCCGTCGGAGCTTTCTTT. As protein: CASSRDRAVGAFF. The chain uses TRBV14 and TRBJ1-1, with 7 bases identical to TRBD1. V was clipped by 4 bases and J by 10 bases; unmatched bases: 9. Germline V gives CDR1 SGHDN, CDR2 FVKESK. The CDR3 covers 13 residues.

As DNA, the CDR3 is TGCAGCGTTGAGGCCAGCGGAGCTCACAATGAGCAGTTCTTC. It translates to CSVEASGAHNEQFF. V gene TRBV29-1 combines with J gene TRBJ2-1, with a weak D call TRBD2 (5 bases). The CDR3 runs 14 residues. Germline V CDR1 and CDR2: SQVTM, ANQGSEA. V lost 3 bases and J lost 5, with 14 bases in between.

The genes are TRBV7-8 and TRBJ1-5, with TRBD1 matching 9 bases. Looked up from germline, CDR1 is SGHVS and CDR2 is FQNEAQ. V gave up 5 bases and J gave up 1 base; unmatched junction bases: 3. CDR3 length equals 15 residues. The CDR3 bases are TGTGCCAGCAGCCCCGGACAGGGGAGCAATCAGCCCCAGCATTTT. Encoded protein: CASSPGQGSNQPQHF.

The genes are TRBV29-1 and TRBJ1-5; 8 bases agree with TRBD1. CDR3 length: 12 amino acids. Germline V gene data show CDR1 as SQVTM and CDR2 as ANQGSEA. V lost 6 bases to trimming and J lost 7 bases; unmatched junction nucleotides: 5. CDR3 DNA sequence: TGCAGCGTCTCAGGGGGCGGCCAGCCCCAGCATTTT. It encodes CSVSGGGQPQHF.

This clone has just a few counts. The V and J genes are TRBV14 and TRBJ2-5; D is possibly TRBD1 (6 bases). V was pared by 3 bases and J by 4 bases, with 9 bases between. Germline V gene sequence: CDR1 SGHDN, CDR2 FVKESK. The CDR3 contains 13 residues. In DNA form, the CDR3 reads TGTGCCAGCAGCCACGTGGGGGCAGAGACCCAGTACTTC. It codes for CASSHVGAETQYF.

This clone has more than one count but fewer than ten. This CDR3 is CSVERGVSYNEQFF. The DNA for the CDR3 is TGCAGCGTTGAACGGGGGGTTTCCTACAATGAGCAGTTCTTC. This chain uses TRBV29-1 with TRBJ2-1; 7 bases align to TRBD2. V gave up 2 bases and J gave up 1 base; unmatched junction bases: 2. This CDR3 contains 14 residues. The germline V gene has CDR1 SQVTM and CDR2 ANQGSEA.

This sequence joins TRBV29-1 and TRBJ2-4; 9 nucleotides align to TRBD1. Per germline, CDR1 SQVTM and CDR2 ANQGSEA. Germline trimming cut 5 bases from V and 4 bases from J; bases unmatched to any gene: 6. This CDR3 region has 14 residues. This CDR3 reads CSVSKTGGKNIQYF. The DNA for the CDR3 is TGCAGCGTTTCTAAGACAGGGGGTAAAAACATTCAGTACTTC. Using reference TRBV29-1 and TRBJ2-4 for the parts outside the CDR3, the full variable domain is SAVISQKPSRDICQRGTSLTIQCQVDSQVTMMFWYRQQPGQSLTLIATANQGSEATYESGFVIDKFPISRPNLTFSTLTVSNMSPEDSSIYLCSVSKTGGKNIQYFGAGTRLSVL.

The chain uses TRBV18 and TRBJ1-1, with D maybe TRBD1 (6 bases). The germline V and J ends were trimmed by 6 bases and 0 bases, with 20 bases remaining between them. The CDR3 runs to 17 residues. Germline V gene lookup returns CDR1 KGHSH and CDR2 LQKENI. The CDR3 protein is CASSRPAGGSMNTEAFF. DNA for the CDR3: TGTGCCAGCTCCCGCCCGGCGGGGGGCTCCATGAACACTGAAGCTTTCTTT.

This clone was seen a handful of times. Written as DNA, the CDR3 is TGTGCCAGCAGCTTAGTGGCGGGGGGGAGCTACGAGCAGTACTTC. Protein: CASSLVAGGSYEQYF. The chain carries TRBV7-2 and TRBJ2-7, with 9 bases that match TRBD2. The length of the CDR3 is 15 residues. V trimming: 1 base; J trimming: 3 bases; junction bases outside the gene matches: 4. Germline CDR1 and CDR2: SGHTA and FQGNSA.

The V call is TRBV7-8, the J call TRBJ1-1; D possibly corresponds to TRBD1 (6 bases). The CDR3 contains 16 residues. CDR1 is SGHVS and CDR2 is FQNEAQ in the germline V gene. The V and J ends lost 2 bases and 2 bases respectively, with 15 bases between them. Here the CDR3 DNA reads TGTGCCAGCAGCTTAATTGGCCCAGGGGTAAACACTGAAGCTTTCTTT. Its translation is CASSLIGPGVNTEAFF. Together with reference TRBV7-8 and TRBJ1-1, the CDR3 gives the full variable domain: GAGVSQSPRYKVAKRGQDVALRCDPISGHVSLFWYQQALGQGPEFLTYFQNEAQLDKSGLPSDRFFAERPEGSVSTLKIQRTQQEDSAVYLCASSLIGPGVNTEAFFGQGTRLTVV.

This clone occurred a few times. CDR3 DNA: TGCGCCAGCAGCCAAGACAGGGTTAGAAGTGAAAAACTGTTTTTT. As protein: CASSQDRVRSEKLFF. The gene calls are TRBV4-1 and TRBJ1-4, with a weak D call TRBD1 (5 bases). The CDR3 is 15 residues long. The germline CDR1 and CDR2 sequences are MGHRA and YSYEKL. Deletions cut 0 bases from V and 7 bases from J, with 12 bases between.

This clone has at least ten counts. This chain joins TRBV27 and TRBJ1-1; 8 positions match TRBD1. Losses at the gene ends were 6 bases for V and 5 bases for J; bases not matched to a gene: 14. This CDR3 is built from 16 residues. Germline V CDR1 and CDR2: MNHEY, SMNVEV (reference sequence). CDR3 sequence reads: CASRIRSNRGGTEAFF. DNA of the CDR3: TGTGCCAGCAGGATAAGGTCGAACAGGGGGGGGACTGAAGCTTTCTTT.

This clone was observed a few times. The V call is TRBV5-1, the J call TRBJ2-7; 7 bases map to TRBD1. V was clipped by 5 bases and J by 2 bases; unmatched bases: 10. CDR1 SGHRS and CDR2 YFSETQ come from the germline V gene. The CDR3 is 15 residues long. CDR3 in amino acids: CASSSIPGTAYEQYF. DNA for the CDR3: TGCGCCAGCAGTTCGATCCCCGGGACAGCCTACGAGCAGTACTTC.

Ten or more counts support this clone. V and J are TRBV30 and TRBJ1-2; TRBD1 aligns across 7 bases. The CDR3 is 14 residues long. The V gene's germline CDR1 is GTSNPN and CDR2 SVGIG (reference sequence). The J segment lost 8 bases and the V segment lost 4 bases, leaving 13 bases of the junction unmatched. CDR3 sequence reads: CAWMGQLSVRGYTF. In DNA, the CDR3 is TGTGCCTGGATGGGACAGCTCTCGGTGAGGGGCTACACCTTC.

Ten or more counts support this clone. The chain combines TRBV18 with TRBJ2-7, with 8 bases aligning to TRBD1. Unmatched junction bases numbered 4, after V lost 4 bases and J lost 2 bases. There are 14 residues in the CDR3. CDR1 KGHSH and CDR2 LQKENI come from the germline V gene. CDR3 protein: CASSRDRLAYEQYF. CDR3 sequence (DNA): TGTGCCAGCTCACGGGACAGGTTAGCCTACGAGCAGTACTTC.

The chain is built from TRBV4-3 and TRBJ1-5; D might be TRBD1 (5 bases). CDR1 LGHNA and CDR2 YSLEER come from the germline V gene. CDR3 size: 16 residues. V dropped 0 bases and J dropped 5 bases, with 14 bases sitting between them. CDR3 sequence: CASSQEPSIGDQPQHF. CDR3 nucleotides: TGCGCCAGCAGCCAAGAACCCAGCATAGGGGATCAGCCCCAGCATTTT.

The V gene is TRBV7-3, the J gene TRBJ2-3; TRBD2 matches at 10 bases. V shed 6 bases, J shed 8 bases, and the junction held 8 bases outside the gene matches. The CDR3 is 14 residues long. Germline V gene sequence: CDR1 SGHTA, CDR2 FQGTGA. CDR3 protein: CASSSGRLDGTQYF. CDR3 coding DNA: TGTGCCAGCAGTAGCGGGAGGCTGGACGGTACGCAGTATTTT.

The chain has TRBV5-1 and TRBJ2-7, with 10 bases identical to TRBD1. Per germline, CDR1 SGHRS and CDR2 YFSETQ. The CDR3 runs 13 residues. Germline trimming cut 5 bases from V and 6 bases from J; bases unmatched to any gene: 5. In DNA form, the CDR3 reads TGCGCCAGCAGTGGGACAGGGGTCGGCGAGCAGTACTTC. Protein sequence: CASSGTGVGEQYF. Combining the CDR3 with reference TRBV5-1 and TRBJ2-7 gives the whole variable domain KAGVTQTPRYLIKTRGQQVTLSCSPISGHRSVSWYQQTPGQGLQFLFEYFSETQRNKGNFPGRFSGRQFSNSRSEMNVSTLELGDSALYLCASSGTGVGEQYFGPGTRLTVT.

The chain is built from TRBV18 and TRBJ2-7, with D possibly being TRBD2 (6 bases). Deletions cut 6 bases from V and 6 bases from J, with 18 bases between. Germline V gene data show CDR1 as KGHSH and CDR2 as LQKENI. CDR3 length equals 14 residues. For the CDR3, the DNA is TGTGCCAGCTCCCAAAGAAGAGCGGAGGGCGAGCAGTACTTC. It specifies CASSQRRAEGEQYF. The complete variable domain, with remaining parts taken from reference TRBV18 and TRBJ2-7, reads NAGVMQNPRHLVRRRGQEARLRCSPMKGHSHVYWYRQLPEEGLKFMVYLQKENIIDESGMPKERFSAEFPKEGPSILRIQQVVRGDSAAYFCASSQRRAEGEQYFGPGTRLTVT.

CDR3: CASSFGGAFF. The DNA for the CDR3 is TGTGCCAGCAGCTTTGGAGGAGCTTTCTTT. The gene calls are TRBV7-3 and TRBJ1-1; no clear D gene. Per germline, CDR1 SGHTA and CDR2 FQGTGA. CDR3 length: 10 amino acids. The V end lost 3 bases, the J end lost 10 bases, and 6 bases lay between the germline ends.